This T cell receptor (beta chain) was identified during a study of blood T cell repertoires in COVID-19. About the study: Italy, Spain and the United States were the sources of the convalescent and acute COVID-19 samples. T cells, B-cell-depleted T cells, or PBMCs supplied cDNA or gDNA.

In the source study's methods: Counts of nucleated cells, estimated from reference gene primer amplification, were obtained. Produced via immunoSEQ multiplex PCR; TCRdb's table is partial and in-frame only. V and J calls and clone size come straight from that table; D and trimming were deduced from the DNA. The repertoire includes about 81,000 clones, 70% to 90% of them detected once, and roughly 12% sits in the top ten. V shed 0 bases and J 6 bases; nucleotides not matched to a gene: 6. The CDR3 is made up of 16 amino acids. Per the germline V gene, CDR1 is LGHDT and CDR2 is YNNKEL (reference sequence).

The rearrangement joins TRBV3-1 (or the pseudogene TRBV3-2) to TRBJ1-3, with 9 bases that match TRBD1. The source material was peripheral blood. This sequence originates from a man between 65 and 79 years old with active or convalescent COVID-19. In DNA form, the CDR3 reads TGTGCCAGCAGCCAAGAAGAGACAGGGGGGGAAAACACCATATATTTT. It is translated as CASSQEETGGENTIYF.